Listed below are T cell receptor beta chains from one sample, sequenced in a study of neoadjuvant anti-PD-1 for oral cavity cancer. Libraries were prepared by immunoSEQ multiplex PCR; TCRdb keeps only in-frame clonotypes and omits some of them. The sample shows around 81,000 clones, under 85% of them seen only once. Sequencing was performed on PBMCs, taken before nivolumab (anti-PD-1) treatment. The receptors stem from a person aged 40 to 85 with oral cavity squamous cell carcinoma. CDR3s leave out the opening cysteine and the closing phenylalanine or tryptophan.

TRBV30 | AWSVPGAQY
TRBV19 | ASTADRAGANVLT
TRBV5-1 | ASSRGGQAPGEQY
TRBV5-4 | ASSLGGQGAYEQY
TRBV10-3 | AITSGTSGVNEQF
TRBV5-6 | ASSAGQGIYNEQF
TRBV2 | ASSEAPGGFFNNYGYT
TRBV19 | ASSINEGPQETQY
TRBV10-3 | AISDLGETQY
TRBV6-1 | ASRAAGLYEQY
TRBV6-1 | ASKGRGSGNTIY
TRBV2 | ASKETVNQPQH
TRBV30 | AWGGQTNTEAF
TRBV20-1 | SAPWTSGYT
TRBV11-2 | ASSLADTPRKTGELF
TRBV7-2 | ASSPRGLGPNEKLF
TRBV11-2 | ASSASEGFSGNTIY
TRBV11-2 | ASSPQGLAWTSGELF
TRBV28 | ASGGYSLSGANVLT
TRBV10-2 | ASSESKTGGSYEQY
TRBV5-6 | ASSLLAGGPYEQY
TRBV19 | ASSPSGWGVQPQH
TRBV14 | ASSQGGTIDTQY
TRBV19 | ASSIWNNEQF